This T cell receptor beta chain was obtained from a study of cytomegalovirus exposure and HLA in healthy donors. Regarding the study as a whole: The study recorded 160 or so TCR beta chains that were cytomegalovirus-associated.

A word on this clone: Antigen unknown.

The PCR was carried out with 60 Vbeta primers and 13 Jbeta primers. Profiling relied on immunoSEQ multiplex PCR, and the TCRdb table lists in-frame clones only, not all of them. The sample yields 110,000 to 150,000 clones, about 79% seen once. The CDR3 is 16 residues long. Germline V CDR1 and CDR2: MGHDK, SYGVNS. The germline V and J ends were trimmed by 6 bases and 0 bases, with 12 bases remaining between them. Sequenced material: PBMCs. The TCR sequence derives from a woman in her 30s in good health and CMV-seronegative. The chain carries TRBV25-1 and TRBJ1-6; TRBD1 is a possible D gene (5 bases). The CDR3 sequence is CASRVGGSSYNSPLHF. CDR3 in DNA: TGTGCCAGCAGGGTGGGGGGAAGCTCCTATAATTCACCCCTCCACTTT.